A selection of T cell receptor beta chains follows, all from one sample in a study of cytomegalovirus exposure and HLA in healthy donors. Assay used: immunoSEQ multiplex PCR; TCRdb lists only in-frame clones, some missing. The record lists approximately 80,000 clones, of which the ten most abundant hold around 1.1%. Sequencing used PBMCs. These receptors were taken from a woman younger than 45 in good health and CMV-seronegative. Each CDR3 is given with its conserved first and last residue. Fields, in order: V gene, D gene, J gene, CDR3 protein, CDR3 DNA. A D gene is named only where the DNA matches it firmly.

V: TRBV7-2; D: .; J: TRBJ1-2; CDR3: CASRSQGPDGYTF; DNA: TGTGCCAGCAGGTCGCAGGGTCCCGATGGCTACACCTTC
V: TRBV18; D: .; J: TRBJ2-5; CDR3: CASSPGAQETQYF; DNA: TGTGCCAGCTCACCGGGAGCCCAAGAGACCCAGTACTTC
V: TRBV5-6; D: .; J: TRBJ1-2; CDR3: CASSTTGPQGNGYTF; DNA: TGTGCCAGCAGCACAACGGGACCGCAGGGGAATGGCTACACCTTC
V: TRBV7-9; D: TRBD1; J: TRBJ1-1; CDR3: CASSLTGDPTEAFF; DNA: TGTGCCAGCAGCTTAACAGGGGACCCCACTGAAGCTTTCTTT
V: TRBV4-1; D: TRBD1; J: TRBJ1-5; CDR3: CASSQDAGQDQPQHF; DNA: TGCGCCAGCAGCCAAGATGCGGGACAGGATCAGCCCCAGCATTTT
V: TRBV19; D: TRBD2; J: TRBJ2-3; CDR3: CASSGTSRSTDTQYF; DNA: TGTGCCAGTAGCGGGACTAGCAGAAGCACAGATACGCAGTATTTT
V: TRBV7-2; D: .; J: TRBJ2-5; CDR3: CASSLVLSETQYF; DNA: TGTGCCAGCAGCTTAGTCTTGTCAGAGACCCAGTACTTC
V: TRBV7-9; D: TRBD2; J: TRBJ2-1; CDR3: CASSFLAGGYEQFF; DNA: TGTGCCAGCAGCTTTCTAGCGGGAGGTTATGAGCAGTTCTTC
V: TRBV7-2; D: TRBD2; J: TRBJ2-1; CDR3: CASSSKAGSPNEQFF; DNA: TGTGCCAGCAGCTCCAAAGCGGGGAGCCCTAATGAGCAGTTCTTC
V: TRBV19; D: TRBD1; J: TRBJ2-1; CDR3: CASSKRTGSRSYNEQFF; DNA: TGTGCCAGTAGTAAGCGGACAGGGAGTCGATCCTACAATGAGCAGTTCTTC
V: TRBV6-6; D: TRBD1; J: TRBJ2-1; CDR3: CASSYYRTGSYNEQFF; DNA: TGTGCCAGCAGTTACTACCGGACAGGGAGTTACAATGAGCAGTTCTTC
V: TRBV18; D: TRBD2; J: TRBJ2-3; CDR3: CASSSGLAGTTDTQYF; DNA: TGTGCCAGCTCATCCGGACTAGCGGGTACCACAGATACGCAGTATTTT
V: TRBV19; D: .; J: TRBJ1-5; CDR3: CASSTGFRSNQPQHF; DNA: TGTGCCAGTAGTACAGGGTTTCGTAGCAATCAGCCCCAGCATTTT
V: TRBV5-1; D: TRBD1; J: TRBJ1-1; CDR3: CASSRGQAEAEAFF; DNA: TGCGCCAGCAGCCGGGGACAGGCAGAGGCTGAAGCTTTCTTT
V: TRBV2; D: TRBD2; J: TRBJ2-3; CDR3: CASRASGGPGTQYF; DNA: TGTGCCAGCAGGGCTAGCGGGGGTCCTGGTACGCAGTATTTT
V: TRBV4-1; D: .; J: TRBJ1-5; CDR3: CASSQGHSNQPQHF; DNA: TGCGCCAGCAGCCAAGGTCATAGCAATCAGCCCCAGCATTTT
V: TRBV7-2; D: .; J: TRBJ2-2; CDR3: CASSLGQNTGELFF; DNA: TGTGCCAGCAGCTTAGGACAGAACACCGGGGAGCTGTTTTTT
V: TRBV4-2; D: .; J: TRBJ2-5; CDR3: CASSPTSSEETQYF; DNA: TGTGCCAGCAGCCCGACTAGTTCCGAAGAGACCCAGTACTTC
V: TRBV25-1; D: .; J: TRBJ2-3; CDR3: CASRSGWEGTDTQYF; DNA: TGTGCCAGCAGGTCAGGGTGGGAGGGCACAGATACGCAGTATTTT
V: TRBV28; D: TRBD1; J: TRBJ2-7; CDR3: CASSDHGTGGGGQYF; DNA: TGTGCCAGCAGTGACCATGGGACAGGGGGCGGGGGGCAGTACTTC
V: TRBV6-1; D: TRBD1; J: TRBJ1-5; CDR3: CASSSGTGGDQPQHF; DNA: TGTGCCAGCAGCTCCGGGACAGGGGGCGATCAGCCCCAGCATTTT
V: TRBV10-2; D: .; J: TRBJ2-2; CDR3: CASSRVEALGTGELFF; DNA: TGCGCCAGCAGTCGAGTGGAGGCCCTGGGCACCGGGGAGCTGTTTTTT
V: TRBV2; D: .; J: TRBJ2-6; CDR3: CASSERTALGGANVLTF; DNA: TGTGCCAGCAGTGAAAGGACAGCTCTGGGGGGGGCCAACGTCCTGACTTTC
V: TRBV6-1; D: .; J: TRBJ1-1; CDR3: CASIGRVPMNTEAFF; DNA: TGTGCCAGCATCGGTCGGGTTCCAATGAACACTGAAGCTTTCTTT
V: TRBV7-9; D: .; J: TRBJ2-7; CDR3: CASSLDVAYEQYF; DNA: TGTGCCAGCAGCTTAGACGTAGCCTACGAGCAGTACTTC
V: TRBV29-1; D: TRBD2; J: TRBJ2-7; CDR3: CSVEDPGGVNEQYF; DNA: TGCAGCGTTGAAGATCCGGGAGGGGTTAACGAGCAGTACTTC
V: TRBV18; D: TRBD1; J: TRBJ1-2; CDR3: CASSPTLTGGWNGYTF; DNA: TGTGCCAGCTCACCGACCTTGACAGGGGGTTGGAATGGCTACACCTTC
V: TRBV21-1; D: .; J: TRBJ1-1; CDR3: CASTGRGFTEAFF; DNA: TGTGCCAGCACGGGCAGGGGGTTTACTGAAGCTTTCTTT
V: TRBV7-9; D: TRBD1; J: TRBJ1-1; CDR3: CASSLEQGLDTEAFF; DNA: TGTGCCAGCAGCTTAGAACAGGGGCTCGACACTGAAGCTTTCTTT
V: TRBV18; D: .; J: TRBJ1-1; CDR3: CASSPNREGTEAFF; DNA: TGTGCCAGCTCACCGAACAGGGAGGGCACTGAAGCTTTCTTT
V: TRBV5-1; D: TRBD1; J: TRBJ1-1; CDR3: CASSPGQDRNTEAFF; DNA: TGCGCCAGCAGCCCGGGACAGGACAGGAACACTGAAGCTTTCTTT
V: TRBV5-1; D: .; J: TRBJ2-2; CDR3: CASSPGGVTGELFF; DNA: TGCGCCAGCAGCCCCGGAGGGGTTACCGGGGAGCTGTTTTTT
V: TRBV5-3; D: TRBD2; J: TRBJ2-1; CDR3: CARSLEGSGGNEQFF; DNA: TGTGCCAGAAGCTTGGAGGGTAGCGGGGGTAATGAGCAGTTCTTC
V: TRBV7-9; D: TRBD1; J: TRBJ1-1; CDR3: CASSSPTGTNTEAFF; DNA: TGTGCCAGCAGCTCGCCGACAGGGACTAACACTGAAGCTTTCTTT
V: TRBV7-2; D: TRBD1; J: TRBJ2-3; CDR3: CASSLDRSTDTQYF; DNA: TGTGCCAGCAGTTTGGACAGGAGCACAGATACGCAGTATTTT
V: TRBV18; D: .; J: TRBJ2-7; CDR3: CASSVTGSFGGYEQYF; DNA: TGTGCCAGCTCAGTCACAGGATCTTTTGGTGGCTACGAGCAGTACTTC
V: TRBV10-3; D: TRBD1; J: TRBJ2-7; CDR3: CAISESPSDRPSKPVISYEQYF; DNA: TGTGCCATCAGTGAGTCGCCCTCGGACAGGCCCTCAAAGCCGGTTATCTCCTACGAGCAGTACTTC
V: TRBV15; D: TRBD1; J: TRBJ1-5; CDR3: CATSSGEGGQGKPQHF; DNA: TGTGCCACCAGCAGTGGAGAGGGGGGACAGGGAAAACCCCAGCATTTT
V: TRBV28; D: .; J: TRBJ2-2; CDR3: CASSLISGGELFF; DNA: TGTGCCAGCAGTTTAATTTCCGGCGGGGAGCTGTTTTTT
V: TRBV5-1; D: .; J: TRBJ1-1; CDR3: CASSLDQTEAFF; DNA: TGCGCCAGCAGCTTGGACCAGACTGAAGCTTTCTTT
V: TRBV6-1; D: TRBD1; J: TRBJ1-5; CDR3: CASSGRGDSRGPSRHQPQHF; DNA: TGTGCCAGCAGTGGCCGGGGGGACTCCAGGGGGCCATCACGCCATCAGCCCCAGCATTTT
V: TRBV6-1; D: TRBD2; J: TRBJ2-1; CDR3: CASSELAGSDNEQFF; DNA: TGTGCCAGCAGTGAACTAGCGGGCTCCGACAATGAGCAGTTCTTC
V: TRBV5-6; D: TRBD1; J: TRBJ1-2; CDR3: CASSQGDRGQSNYGYTF; DNA: TGTGCCAGCAGCCAGGGGGACAGGGGACAATCTAACTATGGCTACACCTTC
V: TRBV2; D: .; J: TRBJ2-1; CDR3: CASSAGTVTYNEQFF; DNA: TGTGCCAGCAGTGCGGGAACGGTCACCTACAATGAGCAGTTCTTC
V: TRBV2; D: TRBD1; J: TRBJ1-5; CDR3: CASSRKTGDNQPQHF; DNA: TGTGCCAGCAGCCGTAAGACAGGGGACAATCAGCCCCAGCATTTT
V: TRBV7-8; D: .; J: TRBJ2-7; CDR3: CASSLAPDSSYEQYF; DNA: TGTGCCAGCAGCTTAGCGCCGGACAGTTCCTACGAGCAGTACTTC